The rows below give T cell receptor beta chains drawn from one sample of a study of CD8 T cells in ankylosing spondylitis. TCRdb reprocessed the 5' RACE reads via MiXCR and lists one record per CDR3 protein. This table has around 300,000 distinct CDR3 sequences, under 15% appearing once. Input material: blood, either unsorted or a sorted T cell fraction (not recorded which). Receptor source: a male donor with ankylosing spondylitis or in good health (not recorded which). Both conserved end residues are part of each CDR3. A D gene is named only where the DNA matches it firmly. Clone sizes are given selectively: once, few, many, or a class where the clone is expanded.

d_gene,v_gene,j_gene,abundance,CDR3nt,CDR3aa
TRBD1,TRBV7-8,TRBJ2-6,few,TGTGCCAGCAGCCCCCGACAGGGTACAGGGGCCAACGTCCTGACTTTC,CASSPRQGTGANVLTF
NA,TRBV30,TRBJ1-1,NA,TGTGCCTGGAGTCAGGGGTCCGCTTTCTTT,CAWSQGSAFF
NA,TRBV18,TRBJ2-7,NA,TGTGCCAGCTCACCGGCCCCTGTGAGCGAGCAGTACTTC,CASSPAPVSEQYF
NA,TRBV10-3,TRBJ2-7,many,TGTGCCATCAAGGGAGGCTCCCCTGGCTACGAGCAGTACTTC,CAIKGGSPGYEQYF
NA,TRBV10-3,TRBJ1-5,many,TGTGCCATCAGTGAGGCCGACCAGGGAGGGCAGCCCCAGCATTTT,CAISEADQGGQPQHF
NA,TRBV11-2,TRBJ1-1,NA,TGTGCCAGCAGCCTAGGGAGGAACGCTGAAGCTTTCTTT,CASSLGRNAEAFF
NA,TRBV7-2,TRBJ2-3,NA,TGTGCCAGCAGCGGGGACGGGTCTTTCACAGATACGCAGTATTTT,CASSGDGSFTDTQYF
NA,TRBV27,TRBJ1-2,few,TGTGCCAGCAGCCCGCGCCCTCGGGGCTATGGCTACACCTTC,CASSPRPRGYGYTF
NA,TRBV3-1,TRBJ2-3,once,TGTGCCAGCAGCCACGCTACAGATACGCAGTATTTT,CASSHATDTQYF
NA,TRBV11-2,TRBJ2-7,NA,TGTGCCAGCAGACCGCTAATCGGGCCGGCGGGGCTCGAGCAGTACTTC,CASRPLIGPAGLEQYF
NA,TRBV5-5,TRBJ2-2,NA,TGTGCCAGCAGCGGGGGGACGGCCTCGAACACCGGGGAGCTGTTTTTT,CASSGGTASNTGELFF
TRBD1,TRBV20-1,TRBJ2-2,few,TGCAGTGCTAGAAACAGGGGGCTCACCGGGGAGCTGTTTTTT,CSARNRGLTGELFF
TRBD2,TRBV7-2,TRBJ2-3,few,TGTGCCAGCAGCTTGACTAGCGGGGGCCCGAGGGATACGCAGTATTTT,CASSLTSGGPRDTQYF
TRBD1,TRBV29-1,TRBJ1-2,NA,TGCAGCGGAGGAGACAGGGCCGATAACTATGGCTACACCTTC,CSGGDRADNYGYTF
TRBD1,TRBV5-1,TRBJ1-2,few,TGCGCCAGCAGCTTGGGAACAGGGGGCAGGAGCTATGGCTACACCTTC,CASSLGTGGRSYGYTF
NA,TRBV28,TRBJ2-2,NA,TGTGCCGGGCTGGGAGCGAACACCGGGGAGCTGTTTTTT,CAGLGANTGELFF
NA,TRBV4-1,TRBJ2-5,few,TGCGCCAGCAGCCAAGGGACCGAGCAAGAGACCCAGTACTTC,CASSQGTEQETQYF
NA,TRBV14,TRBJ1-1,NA,TGTGCCAGCAGCCAAGATAGAAGAGGTGAAGCTTTCTTT,CASSQDRRGEAFF
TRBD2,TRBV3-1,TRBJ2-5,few,TGTGCCAGCAGCCAGGGGAGCGGGACTCAAGAGACCCAGTACTTC,CASSQGSGTQETQYF
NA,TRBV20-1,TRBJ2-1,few,TGCAGTGCGCTCAGGGTCAGCTCCTACAATGAGCAGTTCTTC,CSALRVSSYNEQFF
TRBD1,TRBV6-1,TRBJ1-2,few,TGTGCCAGCAGTGAAGCGGGACAGGACGCGTGGGGCTACACCTTC,CASSEAGQDAWGYTF
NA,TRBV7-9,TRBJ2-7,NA,TGTGCCAGCAGCTCCTATTTGGAGCAGTACTTC,CASSSYLEQYF
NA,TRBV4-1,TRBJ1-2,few,TGCGCCAGCAGCCCCCTCTTCGGGGGTGGTGGCTACACCTTC,CASSPLFGGGGYTF
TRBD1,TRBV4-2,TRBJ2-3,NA,TGTGCCAGCAGCCAAGCCCCAGGGGGCCGGGGAGATACGCAGTATTTT,CASSQAPGGRGDTQYF
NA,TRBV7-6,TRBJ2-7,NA,TGTGCCAGCAGCTCCCCGGTGGCAGGCCCCAGGGACGAGCAGTACTTC,CASSSPVAGPRDEQYF
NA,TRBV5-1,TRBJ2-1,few,TGCGCCAGCAGCTTGGCAGACCACAATGAGCAGTTCTTC,CASSLADHNEQFF
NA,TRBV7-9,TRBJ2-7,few,TGTGCCAGCGGCCCGGGACCCGACTACGAGCAGTACTTC,CASGPGPDYEQYF
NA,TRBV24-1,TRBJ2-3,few,TGTGCCACCAGACAGACAGGATCGGATACGCAGTATTTT,CATRQTGSDTQYF
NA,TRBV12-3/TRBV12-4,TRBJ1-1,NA,TGTGCCATCGGGGGGCTGGGAAGGGAAGCTTTCTTT,CAIGGLGREAFF
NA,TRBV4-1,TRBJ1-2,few,TGCGCCAGCAGCCAAGTCTCAGAACTCCTGTCTTTGCGCTACACCTTC,CASSQVSELLSLRYTF
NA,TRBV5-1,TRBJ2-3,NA,TGCGCCAGCAGCTGGGGCAGCGGAGGCAGGGATACGCAGTATTTT,CASSWGSGGRDTQYF
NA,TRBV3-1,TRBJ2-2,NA,TGTGCCAGCAGCCCGGGACTTCTCACCGGGGAGCTGTTTTTT,CASSPGLLTGELFF
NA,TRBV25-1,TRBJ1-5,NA,TGTGCCAGCAGTGAGGCAGGGCGAAATCAGCCCCAGCATTTT,CASSEAGRNQPQHF
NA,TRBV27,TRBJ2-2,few,TGTGCCAGCAGTTTCGGGGCGGCCGGGGAGCTGTTTTTT,CASSFGAAGELFF
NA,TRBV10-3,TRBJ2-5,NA,TGTGCCATCAGTGCCCGGACTGGCCAAGAGACCCAGTACTTC,CAISARTGQETQYF
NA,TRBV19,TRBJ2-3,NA,TGTGCCAGTAGTCTTGGTAGCCCAGCGATCACAGATACGCAGTATTTT,CASSLGSPAITDTQYF
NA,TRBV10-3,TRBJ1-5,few,TGTGCCATCAGTGAGTCAAGGGCAGACAATCAGCCCCAGCATTTT,CAISESRADNQPQHF
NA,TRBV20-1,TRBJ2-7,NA,TGCAGTGCTCCCAGAGCGGGCGGGATCTACGAGCAGTACTTC,CSAPRAGGIYEQYF
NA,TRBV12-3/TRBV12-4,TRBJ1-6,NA,TGTGCCAGCAGGGGGAGGGTAAAGAATTCACCCCTCCACTTT,CASRGRVKNSPLHF
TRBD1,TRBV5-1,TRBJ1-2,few,TGCGCCAGCAGCAATCCGACAGGGGGCTATGGCTACACCTTC,CASSNPTGGYGYTF
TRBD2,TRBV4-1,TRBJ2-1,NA,TGCGCCAGCAGCCGACTAGCGGGGGGCCCGAGCTCCTACAATGAGCAGTTCTTC,CASSRLAGGPSSYNEQFF
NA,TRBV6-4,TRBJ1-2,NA,TGTGCCAGCAGGGACAGTTACTATGGCTACACCTTC,CASRDSYYGYTF
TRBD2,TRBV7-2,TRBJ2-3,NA,TGTGCCAGCAGCTTAGGACTAGCGGCAGAATACACAGATACGCAGTATTTT,CASSLGLAAEYTDTQYF
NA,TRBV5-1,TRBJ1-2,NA,TGCGCCAGCAGCCTGTCCGGGGACGCCCCCCTCGGCGGCTACACCTTC,CASSLSGDAPLGGYTF
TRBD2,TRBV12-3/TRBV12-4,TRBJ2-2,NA,TGTGCCAGCAGCCCCCGAGGGGGACTAGCGACTAAGAGCTTGGGGGAGCTGTTTTTT,CASSPRGGLATKSLGELFF
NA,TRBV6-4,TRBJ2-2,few,TGTGCCAGCAGTGAGTCTGGGTTGACCGGGGAGCTGTTTTTT,CASSESGLTGELFF
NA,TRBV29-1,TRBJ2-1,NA,TGCAGCGTTGTCTGGGACTACAATGAGCAGTTCTTC,CSVVWDYNEQFF
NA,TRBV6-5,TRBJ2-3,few,TGTGCCAGCAGTTGGACGGATACAGATACGCAGTATTTT,CASSWTDTDTQYF
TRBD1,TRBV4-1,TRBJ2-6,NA,TGCGCCAGCAGCCAGGGGACAGACCCCCTTTCTGGGGCCAACGTCCTGACTTTC,CASSQGTDPLSGANVLTF
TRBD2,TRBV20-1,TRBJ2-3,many,TGCAGTGCTAGACCTACTAGCGGCCGCACAGATACGCAGTATTTT,CSARPTSGRTDTQYF
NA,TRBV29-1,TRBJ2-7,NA,TGCAGCGTGGGAGGGACAGTAGGCGAGCAGTACTTC,CSVGGTVGEQYF
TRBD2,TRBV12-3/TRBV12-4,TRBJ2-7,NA,TGTGCCAGCAGTTCCGGACTAGCCCACGAGCAGTACTTC,CASSSGLAHEQYF
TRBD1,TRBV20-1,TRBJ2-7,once,TGCAGTGCAACAAATCGAGCCGGGACAGGGGGCTACGAGCAGTACTTC,CSATNRAGTGGYEQYF
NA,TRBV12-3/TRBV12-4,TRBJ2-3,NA,TGTGCCAGCAGTTCGGGGAGGACGAATACGCAGTATTTT,CASSSGRTNTQYF
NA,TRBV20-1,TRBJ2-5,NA,TGCAGTGCTAGAGGTGATAGGAAAAACCAAGAGACCCAGTACTTC,CSARGDRKNQETQYF